Presented here are 15 T cell receptor beta chains from one specimen sequenced in a study of blood T cell repertoires in COVID-19. The data were produced by immunoSEQ multiplex PCR, yet TCRdb's version contains in-frame clones alone and is incomplete. The table has approximately 190,000 clones, approximately 90% seen once. The sequenced sample consisted of peripheral blood. The receptors stem from a man aged 40-49 years with active or convalescent COVID-19.

In regard to this clone: This sample also contains other DNA sequences that code for the same CDR3. The V call is TRBV18, the J call TRBJ1-1; TRBD1 is a possible D gene (5 bases). Germline V gene sequence: CDR1 KGHSH, CDR2 LQKENI. The CDR3 length is 13 residues. Trimming removed 2 bases from V and 1 base from J, with 5 bases in between. The DNA of the CDR3 is TGTGCCAGCTCACCAACAGGGAACACTGAAGCTTTCTTT. This gives the protein CASSPTGNTEAFF.

This chain connects TRBV27 to TRBJ1-5; 9 positions match TRBD1. The V gene's germline CDR1 is MNHEY and CDR2 SMNVEV (reference sequence). CDR3 size: 14 residues. The V gene end was trimmed by 5 bases and the J gene end by 4 bases; junction bases not matched to a gene: 3. The DNA of the CDR3 is TGTGCCAGCAGTCCCGGGACAGGGAATCAGCCCCAGCATTTT. Translating gives CASSPGTGNQPQHF.

The rearrangement joins TRBV27 to TRBJ1-3, with TRBD1 identical over 7 bases. CDR3 size: 18 residues. Trimming cost V 4 bases and J 0 bases; bases outside gene matches: 12. Germline V gene data show CDR1 as MNHEY and CDR2 as SMNVEV (reference sequence). The CDR3 loop is CASSSALTGTSSGNTIYF. CDR3 coding DNA: TGTGCCAGCAGTTCCGCCTTGACAGGGACCTCCTCTGGAAACACCATATATTTT.

The genes are TRBV2 and TRBJ2-7; a possible D gene is TRBD2 (6 bases). Per the germline V gene, CDR1 is SNHLY and CDR2 is FYNNEI. Trimming removed 4 bases at V and 3 bases at J, with 13 bases between. The CDR3 spans 14 residues. DNA for the CDR3: TGTGCCAGCAGTGTAAGCGGGTCCCGCTACGAGCAGTACTTC. Amino acid sequence: CASSVSGSRYEQYF. The variable domain in full, completed from reference TRBV2 and TRBJ2-7, reads EPEVTQTPSHQVTQMGQEVILRCVPISNHLYFYWYRQILGQKVEFLVSFYNNEISEKSEIFDDQFSVERPDGSNFTLKIRSTKLEDSAMYFCASSVSGSRYEQYFGPGTRLTVT.

This sequence joins TRBV2 and TRBJ2-3, with D tentatively TRBD2 (7 bases). Germline V gene lookup returns CDR1 SNHLY and CDR2 FYNNEI. V lost 11 bases and J lost 4, with 19 bases in between. The CDR3 totals 14 residues. The CDR3 is CAFRGGAGPDTQYF. The CDR3 nucleotides are TGTGCCTTCCGAGGGGGGGCTGGCCCAGATACGCAGTATTTT.

The chain combines TRBV3-1 (or the pseudogene TRBV3-2) with TRBJ1-5; weak D call: TRBD1 (5 bases). Germline CDR1 is LGHDT and CDR2 is YNNKEL (reference sequence). CDR3 length: 15 amino acids. Trimming cost V 1 base and J 2 bases, with 9 bases left between them. CDR3 nucleotides: TGTGCCAGCAGCCAAGCGGGGGTTGGCAATCAGCCCCAGCATTTT. It encodes CASSQAGVGNQPQHF.

This chain joins TRBV6-4 and TRBJ1-1; possible D gene TRBD1, 5 bases. V was cut by 5 bases and J by 1 base, with 11 bases left in between. Germline loops: CDR1 MRHNA, CDR2 SNTAGT. This CDR3 has 14 amino acids. The CDR3 DNA reads TGTGCCAGCAGTCGCGACAGCAGGAACACTGAAGCTTTCTTT. Its translation: CASSRDSRNTEAFF.

The chain employs TRBV2 and TRBJ1-5; 10 bases are a match to TRBD1. The CDR3 spans 14 residues. The V gene's germline CDR1 is SNHLY and CDR2 FYNNEI. Trimming at V came to 6 bases and at J to 6 bases, leaving 5 bases not matched to a gene. This chain's CDR3 is CASREGQGIQPQHF. The CDR3 DNA sequence: TGTGCCAGCAGGGAGGGACAGGGGATTCAGCCCCAGCATTTT.

This clone has just a few counts. The chain joins TRBV5-1 to TRBJ2-4; 10 bases match TRBD1. The germline V gene encodes CDR1 SGHRS and CDR2 YFSETQ. With 0 bases clipped from V and 0 bases from J, the junction kept 15 bases outside the gene matches. The CDR3 loop spans 21 amino acids. The CDR3 DNA reads as TGCGCCAGCAGCTTGGGGTTTTTGGGACAGGGGTCAAAAGTAGCCAAAAACATTCAGTACTTC. This codes for CASSLGFLGQGSKVAKNIQYF.

The chain has TRBV7-2 and TRBJ1-5; D is possibly TRBD1 (6 bases). This CDR3 region has 16 residues. The germline gives CDR1 SGHTA, CDR2 FQGNSA. V lost 2 bases to trimming and J lost 2 bases, with 13 bases between them. CDR3 in amino acids: CASSLNGRGGNQPQHF. Written as DNA, the CDR3 is TGTGCCAGCAGCTTAAACGGCAGGGGTGGCAATCAGCCCCAGCATTTT.

V usage is TRBV6-1 and J usage is TRBJ1-1; D is ambiguous. The CDR3 spans 15 residues. The germline CDR1 and CDR2 sequences are MNHNS and SASEGT. The V and J ends lost 1 base and 0 bases respectively, with 9 bases between them. CDR3 nucleotide sequence: TGTGCCAGCAGTGAAGAGGGAGGGTTGAACACTGAAGCTTTCTTT. Protein product: CASSEEGGLNTEAFF.

V is TRBV12-3 or TRBV12-4 and J is TRBJ1-6; tentative D call: TRBD1 (6 bases). V lost 5 bases and J 8 bases, leaving 10 bases between the germline ends. CDR3 length equals 13 residues. The CDR3 region is CASSQGGDSPLHF. The CDR3 nucleotides read TGTGCCAGCAGTCAAGGGGGGGATTCACCCCTCCACTTT.

This rearrangement joins TRBV6-2 or TRBV6-3 to TRBJ2-3, with 11 positions matching TRBD2. Germline V gene data show CDR1 as MNHEY and CDR2 as SVGEGT. Trimming at V came to 6 bases and at J to 4 bases, leaving 9 bases not matched to a gene. The CDR3 is made up of 16 amino acids. CDR3 DNA: TGTGCCAGCAGCCCTCTTCTAGCGGGAGGATCAGATACGCAGTATTTT. Protein: CASSPLLAGGSDTQYF.

This rearrangement joins TRBV12-3 or TRBV12-4 to TRBJ2-7; D perhaps matches TRBD1 (6 bases). The V end was cut by 4 bases, the J end by 4 bases, with 8 bases between. There are 12 residues in the CDR3. The CDR3 coding sequence is TGTGCCAGCAGTTCAGGGGATTACGAGCAGTACTTC. Translated, it gives CASSSGDYEQYF.

The CDR3 spells CASSPHQTSTDTQYF. The CDR3 coding sequence is TGTGCCAGCAGTCCTCATCAAACTAGCACAGATACGCAGTATTTT. The chain uses TRBV27 and TRBJ2-3; D gene uncertain. The CDR3 covers 15 residues. Germline V gene sequence: CDR1 MNHEY, CDR2 SMNVEV (reference sequence). V lost 5 bases and J 0 bases, leaving 12 bases between the germline ends.